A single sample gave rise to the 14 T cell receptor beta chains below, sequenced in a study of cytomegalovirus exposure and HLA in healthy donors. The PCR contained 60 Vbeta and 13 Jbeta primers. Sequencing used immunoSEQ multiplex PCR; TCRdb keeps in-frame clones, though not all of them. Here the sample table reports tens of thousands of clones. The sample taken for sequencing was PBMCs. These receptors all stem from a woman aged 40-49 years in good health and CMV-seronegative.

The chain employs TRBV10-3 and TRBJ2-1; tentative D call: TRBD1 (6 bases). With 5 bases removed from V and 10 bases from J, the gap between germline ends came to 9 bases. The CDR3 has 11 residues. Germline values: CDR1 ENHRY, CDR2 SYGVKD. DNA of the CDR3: TGTGCCATCAGTCCTGACAGGGAGCAGTTCTTC. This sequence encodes CAISPDREQFF.

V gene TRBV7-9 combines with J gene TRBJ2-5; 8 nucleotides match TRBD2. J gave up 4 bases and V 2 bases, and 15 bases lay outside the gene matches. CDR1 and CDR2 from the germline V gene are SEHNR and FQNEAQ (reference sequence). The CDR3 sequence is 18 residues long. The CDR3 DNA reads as TGTGCCAGCAGCTTAAATGTGATTCCGGGAGGGATAAGAGAGACCCAGTACTTC. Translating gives CASSLNVIPGGIRETQYF.

DNA for the CDR3: TGTGCCAGCAGTACGACAGGGGATTGGGGTACTGAAGCTTTCTTT. Amino acid sequence: CASSTTGDWGTEAFF. V gene TRBV6-5 combines with J gene TRBJ1-1, with 8 bases that match TRBD1. V gave up 5 bases and J gave up 5 bases; unmatched junction bases: 10. Germline CDR1 is MNHEY and CDR2 is SVGAGI. CDR3 length equals 15 residues.

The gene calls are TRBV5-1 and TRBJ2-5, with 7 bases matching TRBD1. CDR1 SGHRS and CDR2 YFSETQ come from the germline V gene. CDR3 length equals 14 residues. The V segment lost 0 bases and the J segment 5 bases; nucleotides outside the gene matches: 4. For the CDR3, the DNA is TGCGCCAGCAGCTTGGAGGGGGCGAGGGAGACCCAGTACTTC. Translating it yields CASSLEGARETQYF. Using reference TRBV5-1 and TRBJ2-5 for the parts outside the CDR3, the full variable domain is KAGVTQTPRYLIKTRGQQVTLSCSPISGHRSVSWYQQTPGQGLQFLFEYFSETQRNKGNFPGRFSGRQFSNSRSEMNVSTLELGDSALYLCASSLEGARETQYFGPGTRLLVL.

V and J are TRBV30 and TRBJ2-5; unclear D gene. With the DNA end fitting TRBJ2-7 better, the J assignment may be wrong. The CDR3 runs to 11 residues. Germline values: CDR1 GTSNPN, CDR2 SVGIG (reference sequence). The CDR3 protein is CAWRANYEQYF. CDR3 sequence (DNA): TGTGCCTGGAGAGCAAACTACGAGCAGTACTTC.

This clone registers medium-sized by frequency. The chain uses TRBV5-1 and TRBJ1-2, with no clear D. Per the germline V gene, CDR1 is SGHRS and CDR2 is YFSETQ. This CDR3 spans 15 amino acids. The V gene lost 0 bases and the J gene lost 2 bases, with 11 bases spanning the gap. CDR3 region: CASSLGGEENYGYTF. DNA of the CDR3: TGCGCCAGCAGCTTGGGCGGGGAAGAGAACTATGGCTACACCTTC.

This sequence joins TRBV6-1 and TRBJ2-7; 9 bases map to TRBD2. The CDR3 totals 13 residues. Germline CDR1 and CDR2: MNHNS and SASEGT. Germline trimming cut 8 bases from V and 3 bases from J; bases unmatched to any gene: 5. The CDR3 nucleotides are TGTGCCAGCTTAGCGGGAGAGGTCTACGAGCAGTACTTC. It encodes CASLAGEVYEQYF.

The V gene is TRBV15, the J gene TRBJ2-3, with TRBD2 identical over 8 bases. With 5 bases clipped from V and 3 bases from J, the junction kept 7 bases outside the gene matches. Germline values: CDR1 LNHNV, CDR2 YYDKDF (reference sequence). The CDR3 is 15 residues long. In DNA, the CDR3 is TGTGCCACCAGCCCAAGCGGGAGCAGGACAGATACGCAGTATTTT. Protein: CATSPSGSRTDTQYF.

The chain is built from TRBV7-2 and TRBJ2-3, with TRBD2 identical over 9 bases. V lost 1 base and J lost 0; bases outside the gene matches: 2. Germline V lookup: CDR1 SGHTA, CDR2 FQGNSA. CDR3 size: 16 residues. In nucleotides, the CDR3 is TGTGCCAGCAGCTTAGAAAGCGGGAGGAGCACAGATACGCAGTATTTT. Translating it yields CASSLESGRSTDTQYF.

CDR3 nucleotide sequence: TGTGCCAGCAGCCCCGGGAGTCAGTACACCGGGGAGCTGTTTTTT. This gives the protein CASSPGSQYTGELFF. The V call is TRBV9, the J call TRBJ2-2; perhaps TRBD2 as D (6 bases). CDR1 is SGDLS and CDR2 is YYNGEE in the germline V gene. The V gene lost 4 bases and the J gene lost 3 bases, with 13 bases spanning the gap. CDR3 length: 15 amino acids.

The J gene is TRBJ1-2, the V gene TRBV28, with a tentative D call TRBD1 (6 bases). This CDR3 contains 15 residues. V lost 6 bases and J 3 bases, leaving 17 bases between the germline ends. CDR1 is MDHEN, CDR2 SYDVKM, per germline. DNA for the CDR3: TGTGCCAGCAGCCTCCCCACAGGGTACCACTATGGCTACACCTTC. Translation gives CASSLPTGYHYGYTF.

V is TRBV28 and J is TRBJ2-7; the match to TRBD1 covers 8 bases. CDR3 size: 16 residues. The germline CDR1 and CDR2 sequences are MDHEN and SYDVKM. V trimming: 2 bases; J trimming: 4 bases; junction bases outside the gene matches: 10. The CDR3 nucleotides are TGTGCCAGCAGTTTAGAACAGAGGACAGGGACTTACGAGCAGTACTTC. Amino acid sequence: CASSLEQRTGTYEQYF.

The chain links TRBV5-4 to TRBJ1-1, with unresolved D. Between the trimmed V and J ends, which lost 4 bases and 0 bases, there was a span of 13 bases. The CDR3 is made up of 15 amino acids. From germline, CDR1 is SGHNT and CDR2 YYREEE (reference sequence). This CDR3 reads CASSRDPGMNTEAFF. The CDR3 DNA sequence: TGTGCCAGCAGCCGGGATCCGGGAATGAACACTGAAGCTTTCTTT.

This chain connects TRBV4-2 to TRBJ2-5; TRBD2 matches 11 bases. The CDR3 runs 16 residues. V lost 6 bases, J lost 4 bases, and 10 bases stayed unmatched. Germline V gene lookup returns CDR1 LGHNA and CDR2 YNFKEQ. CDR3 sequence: CASSQMPGLAGETQYF. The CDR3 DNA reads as TGTGCCAGCAGTCAGATGCCCGGACTAGCGGGAGAGACCCAGTACTTC.